Included here is one TCR beta chain sequence, with context. This record comes from a study of T cell responses to AZD1222 COVID-19 vaccine. Only in-frame clones appear in the TCRdb table, and some are missing; sequencing was by immunoSEQ multiplex PCR. The table includes fewer than 90,000 clones, approximately 91% detected once. CDR1 is SGHKS and CDR2 is YYEKEE in the germline V gene (reference sequence). Trimming took 4 bases from V and 7 from J; bases not matched to a gene: 5. The CDR3 length is 14 residues. Sample: peripheral blood, taken 28 days after the second AZD1222 dose. The chain uses TRBV5-5 and TRBJ1-6, with 7 positions matching TRBD1. This sequence was found in an adult who received the AZD1222 COVID-19 vaccine. CDR3 DNA: TGTGCCAGCAGCCACGGACAGGAAAATTCACCCCTCCACTTT. Its protein product is CASSHGQENSPLHF.